This T cell receptor (beta chain) was retrieved from a study of control samples from healthy donors and cancer patients (dated by TCRdb to 2019 to 2021). Of note for this clone: This receptor's antigen is unknown. The input lacks base qualities; no much larger clone sits a single base away.

The method behind the library was the immunoSEQ multiplex PCR assay. TCRdb re-hosts the immuneACCESS table, in-frame sequences only. Its copies lack some clones; in the studies checked, an unresolved V gene accounts for under half of them, and the cause for the rest is not known. The sample contains 150,000 to 200,000 clones, 90% of them found a single time. The ten biggest clones cover around 1.4% of the sample. The CDR3 holds 14 amino acids from the cysteine to the phenylalanine. Of all the DNA, just the CDR3 is kept, 42 bases in frame from base 1. V is shortened by 6 bases, J by 4 bases, and the region joining them spans 11 bases. CDR1 and CDR2 were assigned from the germline V gene as SGHRS and YFSETQ.

The sequencing input was blood. The rearrangement combines TRBV5-1 with TRBJ1-6; the D gene remains uncertain. This receptor was obtained from a woman in her forties or fifties in good health. The CDR3 reads as follows: CASTTGQYNSPLHF. The nucleotide sequence is TGCGCCAGCACCACTGGGCAGTATAATTCACCCCTCCACTTT. The full variable domain, with segments outside the CDR3 supplied by the reference TRBV5-1 and TRBJ1-6 proteins, appears as KAGVTQTPRYLIKTRGQQVTLSCSPISGHRSVSWYQQTPGQGLQFLFEYFSETQRNKGNFPGRFSGRQFSNSRSEMNVSTLELGDSALYLCASTTGQYNSPLHFGNGTRLTVT.